The rows below give T cell receptor beta chains drawn from one sample of a study of siplizumab effects on memory and regulatory T cells. Generated by immunoSEQ multiplex PCR, the TCRdb table keeps only in-frame clones and is missing some. The sample holds about 68,000 clones, roughly 93% seen once. The sequencing input was CD8+ T cells sorted from blood. The source is a human donor in good health. Both conserved end residues are trimmed from each CDR3. The order of the fields is J gene, V gene, CDR3 protein.

j_gene: TRBJ1-2
v_gene: TRBV15
CDR3aa: ATSKPPSWEGGDYGYT

j_gene: TRBJ2-7
v_gene: TRBV15
CDR3aa: ATSTLVAGLLSYEQY

j_gene: TRBJ2-3
v_gene: TRBV19
CDR3aa: ASNDRSSTDTQY

j_gene: TRBJ2-7
v_gene: TRBV11-2
CDR3aa: ASSLSDSPTYEQY

j_gene: TRBJ2-7
v_gene: TRBV19
CDR3aa: ASSPGQGADEQY

j_gene: TRBJ2-7
v_gene: TRBV27
CDR3aa: ASSLGQTYEQY

j_gene: TRBJ2-3
v_gene: TRBV6-4
CDR3aa: ASSDRGTDTQY

j_gene: TRBJ1-1
v_gene: TRBV7-9
CDR3aa: ASSTRRMNTEAF

j_gene: TRBJ2-1
v_gene: TRBV5-4
CDR3aa: ASSRRTDNEQF

j_gene: TRBJ1-1
v_gene: TRBV5-4
CDR3aa: ASSFMGTEAF

j_gene: TRBJ2-7
v_gene: TRBV19
CDR3aa: ASSPSTGYYEQY

j_gene: TRBJ2-1
v_gene: TRBV27
CDR3aa: ASSESSYNEQF

j_gene: TRBJ2-5
v_gene: TRBV15
CDR3aa: ATSRDQGEETQY

j_gene: TRBJ1-2
v_gene: TRBV28
CDR3aa: ASSPLGTGGNGYT

j_gene: TRBJ2-3
v_gene: TRBV5-6
CDR3aa: ASTILAGGTDTQY

j_gene: TRBJ2-5
v_gene: TRBV21-1
CDR3aa: ASSPRTGLGSETQY

j_gene: TRBJ2-3
v_gene: TRBV5-4
CDR3aa: ASSRSREGTDTQY

j_gene: TRBJ2-7
v_gene: TRBV9
CDR3aa: ASSVGDRGHEQY

j_gene: TRBJ2-1
v_gene: TRBV27
CDR3aa: ASSSGDGTYNEQF

j_gene: TRBJ1-1
v_gene: TRBV27
CDR3aa: ASSPTGEWTEAF

j_gene: TRBJ2-3
v_gene: TRBV5-5
CDR3aa: ASILVGGTDTQY

j_gene: TRBJ2-7
v_gene: TRBV13
CDR3aa: ASSFPSGGADEQY

j_gene: TRBJ2-7
v_gene: TRBV19
CDR3aa: ASSNPPYEQY

j_gene: TRBJ2-1
v_gene: TRBV13
CDR3aa: ASSLGPGLALNEQF

j_gene: TRBJ1-2
v_gene: TRBV5-8
CDR3aa: ASPPDYGYT

j_gene: TRBJ2-7
v_gene: TRBV10-3
CDR3aa: AIQGSELSDPEQY

j_gene: TRBJ2-7
v_gene: TRBV6-5
CDR3aa: ASSTLGGGIYEQY

j_gene: TRBJ1-2
v_gene: TRBV19
CDR3aa: ASSIKSPADNYGYT

j_gene: TRBJ2-3
v_gene: TRBV5-8
CDR3aa: ASSRREPDTQY

j_gene: TRBJ1-5
v_gene: TRBV21-1
CDR3aa: ASSKGPRDLNQPQH

j_gene: TRBJ1-2
v_gene: TRBV28
CDR3aa: ASLSKRRQGGWVGYT

j_gene: TRBJ1-2
v_gene: TRBV29-1
CDR3aa: SVQTGENYGYT

j_gene: TRBJ1-1
v_gene: TRBV27
CDR3aa: ASSEPGDTEAF

j_gene: TRBJ2-3
v_gene: TRBV9
CDR3aa: ASSEQGGIADTQY

j_gene: TRBJ1-2
v_gene: TRBV4-1
CDR3aa: ASSQGTGDYGYT

j_gene: TRBJ1-2
v_gene: TRBV7-2
CDR3aa: ASSLASATVYGYT

j_gene: TRBJ1-1
v_gene: TRBV9
CDR3aa: ASSAESGTVNTEAF

j_gene: TRBJ1-1
v_gene: TRBV10-3
CDR3aa: AISDFGRNTEAF

j_gene: TRBJ1-5
v_gene: TRBV15
CDR3aa: ATSRGRGWLQPQH

j_gene: TRBJ2-7
v_gene: TRBV7-9
CDR3aa: ASSLVIYEQY

j_gene: TRBJ2-3
v_gene: TRBV6-5
CDR3aa: ASRDGTTDTQY

j_gene: TRBJ1-6
v_gene: TRBV13
CDR3aa: ASSLARRLYNSPLH

j_gene: TRBJ2-7
v_gene: TRBV5-5
CDR3aa: ASSLAGQGLYEQY

j_gene: TRBJ1-2
v_gene: TRBV15
CDR3aa: ATSRDRGFLYGYT

j_gene: TRBJ2-7
v_gene: TRBV6-1
CDR3aa: ASSDDPPGQGIHEQY

j_gene: TRBJ2-1
v_gene: TRBV7-3
CDR3aa: ASSPGYSSYNEQF

j_gene: TRBJ2-7
v_gene: TRBV27
CDR3aa: ASSLGNSYEQY

j_gene: TRBJ1-6
v_gene: TRBV30
CDR3aa: AWDIGDNSPLH